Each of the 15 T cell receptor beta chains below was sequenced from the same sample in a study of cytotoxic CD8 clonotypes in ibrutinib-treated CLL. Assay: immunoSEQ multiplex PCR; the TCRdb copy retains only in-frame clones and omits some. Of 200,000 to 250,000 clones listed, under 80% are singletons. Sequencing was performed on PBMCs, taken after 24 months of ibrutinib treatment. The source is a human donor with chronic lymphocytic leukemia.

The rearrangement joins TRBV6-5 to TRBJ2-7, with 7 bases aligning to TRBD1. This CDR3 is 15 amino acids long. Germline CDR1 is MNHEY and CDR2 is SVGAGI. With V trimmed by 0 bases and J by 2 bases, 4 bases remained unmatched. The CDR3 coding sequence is TGTGCCAGCAGTTACTCCCGGGACAGTACCTACGAGCAGTACTTC. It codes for CASSYSRDSTYEQYF.

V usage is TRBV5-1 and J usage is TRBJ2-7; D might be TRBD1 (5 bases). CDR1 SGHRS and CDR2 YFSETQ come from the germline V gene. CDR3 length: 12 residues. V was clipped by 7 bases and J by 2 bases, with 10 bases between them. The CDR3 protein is CASGHGAYEQYF. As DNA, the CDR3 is TGCGCCAGCGGACACGGAGCCTACGAGCAGTACTTC.

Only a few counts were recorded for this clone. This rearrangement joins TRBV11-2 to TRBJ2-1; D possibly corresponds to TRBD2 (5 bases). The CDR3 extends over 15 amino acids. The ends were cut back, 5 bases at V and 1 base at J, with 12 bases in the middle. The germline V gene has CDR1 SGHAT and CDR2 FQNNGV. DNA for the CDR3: TGTGCCAGCAGCCAAGGGAGAGCGTCCTACAATGAGCAGTTCTTC. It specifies CASSQGRASYNEQFF.

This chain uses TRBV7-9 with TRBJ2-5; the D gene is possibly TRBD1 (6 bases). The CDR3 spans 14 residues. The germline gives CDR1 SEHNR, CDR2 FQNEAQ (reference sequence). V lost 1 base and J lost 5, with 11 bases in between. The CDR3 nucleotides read TGTGCCAGCAGCTTAGACCCAGGGGATGAGACCCAGTACTTC. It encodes CASSLDPGDETQYF. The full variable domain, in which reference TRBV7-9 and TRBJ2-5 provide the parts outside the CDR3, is DTGVSQNPRHKITKRGQNVTFRCDPISEHNRLYWYRQTLGQGPEFLTYFQNEAQLEKSRLLSDRFSAERPKGSFSTLEIQRTEQGDSAMYLCASSLDPGDETQYFGPGTRLLVL.

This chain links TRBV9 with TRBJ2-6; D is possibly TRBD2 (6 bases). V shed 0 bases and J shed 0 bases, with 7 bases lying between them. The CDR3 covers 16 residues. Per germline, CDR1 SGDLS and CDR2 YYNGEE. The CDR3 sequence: CASSVAGGSGANVLTF. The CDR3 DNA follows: TGTGCCAGCAGCGTAGCCGGGGGCTCTGGGGCCAACGTCCTGACTTTC.

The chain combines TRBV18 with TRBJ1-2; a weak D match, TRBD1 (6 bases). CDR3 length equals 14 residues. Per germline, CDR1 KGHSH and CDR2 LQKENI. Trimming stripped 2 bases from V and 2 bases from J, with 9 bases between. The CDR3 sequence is CASSPNRENYGYTF. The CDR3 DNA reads TGTGCCAGCTCACCAAACAGGGAGAACTATGGCTACACCTTC.

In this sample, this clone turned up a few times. Here the CDR3 reads CASSRQGASEQYF. The CDR3, as DNA: TGTGCCAGCAGTCGACAGGGGGCAAGCGAGCAGTACTTC. The rearrangement links TRBV6-5 to TRBJ2-7, with 10 bases fitting TRBD1. Germline V gives CDR1 MNHEY, CDR2 SVGAGI. The V segment lost 5 bases and the J segment 6 bases; nucleotides outside the gene matches: 4. The CDR3 extends over 13 amino acids.

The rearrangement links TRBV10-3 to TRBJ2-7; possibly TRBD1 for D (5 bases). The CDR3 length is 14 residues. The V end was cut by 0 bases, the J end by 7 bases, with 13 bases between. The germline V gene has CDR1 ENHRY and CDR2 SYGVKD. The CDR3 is CAISESGATTEQYF. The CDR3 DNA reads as TGTGCCATCAGTGAGTCTGGGGCAACAACGGAGCAGTACTTC.

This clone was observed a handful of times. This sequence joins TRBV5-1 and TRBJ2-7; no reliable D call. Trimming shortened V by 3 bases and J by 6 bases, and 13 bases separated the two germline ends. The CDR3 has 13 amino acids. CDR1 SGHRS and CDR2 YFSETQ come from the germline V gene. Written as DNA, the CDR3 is TGCGCCAGCAGCTCAACGCTAGATGTCGAGCAGTACTTC. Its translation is CASSSTLDVEQYF.

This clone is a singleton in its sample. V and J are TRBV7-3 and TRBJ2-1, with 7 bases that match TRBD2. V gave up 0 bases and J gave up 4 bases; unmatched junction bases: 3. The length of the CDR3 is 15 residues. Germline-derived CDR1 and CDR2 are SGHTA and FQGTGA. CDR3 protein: CASSLTGGPYNEQFF. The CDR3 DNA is TGTGCCAGCAGCTTAACGGGAGGGCCATACAATGAGCAGTTCTTC.

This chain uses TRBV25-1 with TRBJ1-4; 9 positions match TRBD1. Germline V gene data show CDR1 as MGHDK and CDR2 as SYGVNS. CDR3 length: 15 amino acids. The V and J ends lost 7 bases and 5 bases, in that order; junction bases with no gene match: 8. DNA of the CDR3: TGTGCCAGCACCAGGGGAGGGACAGGGAATGAAAAACTGTTTTTT. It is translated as CASTRGGTGNEKLFF.

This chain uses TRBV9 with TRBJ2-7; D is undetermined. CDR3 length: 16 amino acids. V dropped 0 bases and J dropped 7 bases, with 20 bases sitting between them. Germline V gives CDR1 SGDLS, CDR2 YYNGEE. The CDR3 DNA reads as TGTGCCAGCAGCGTAGATCCGGGCCCGACTCGAGGAGAGCAGTACTTC. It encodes CASSVDPGPTRGEQYF.

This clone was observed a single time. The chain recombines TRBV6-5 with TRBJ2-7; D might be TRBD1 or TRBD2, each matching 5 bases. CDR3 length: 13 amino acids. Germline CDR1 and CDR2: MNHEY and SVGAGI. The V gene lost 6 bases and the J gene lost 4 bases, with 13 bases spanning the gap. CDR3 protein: CASRIAGGYEQYF. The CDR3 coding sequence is TGTGCCAGCAGGATCGCTGGGGGTTACGAGCAGTACTTC.

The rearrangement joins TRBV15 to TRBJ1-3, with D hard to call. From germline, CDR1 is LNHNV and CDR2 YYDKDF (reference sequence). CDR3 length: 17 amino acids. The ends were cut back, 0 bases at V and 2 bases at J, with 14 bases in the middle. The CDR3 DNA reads TGTGCCACCAGCAGAGAGACCCTGTACGGCCCTGGAAACACCATATATTTT. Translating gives CATSRETLYGPGNTIYF.

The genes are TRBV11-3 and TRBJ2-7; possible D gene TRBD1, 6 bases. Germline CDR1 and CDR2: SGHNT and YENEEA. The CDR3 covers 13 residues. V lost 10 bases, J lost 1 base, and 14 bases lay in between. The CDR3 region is CAKKTGLSYEQYF. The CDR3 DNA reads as TGTGCCAAAAAAACAGGGTTGTCCTACGAGCAGTACTTC.